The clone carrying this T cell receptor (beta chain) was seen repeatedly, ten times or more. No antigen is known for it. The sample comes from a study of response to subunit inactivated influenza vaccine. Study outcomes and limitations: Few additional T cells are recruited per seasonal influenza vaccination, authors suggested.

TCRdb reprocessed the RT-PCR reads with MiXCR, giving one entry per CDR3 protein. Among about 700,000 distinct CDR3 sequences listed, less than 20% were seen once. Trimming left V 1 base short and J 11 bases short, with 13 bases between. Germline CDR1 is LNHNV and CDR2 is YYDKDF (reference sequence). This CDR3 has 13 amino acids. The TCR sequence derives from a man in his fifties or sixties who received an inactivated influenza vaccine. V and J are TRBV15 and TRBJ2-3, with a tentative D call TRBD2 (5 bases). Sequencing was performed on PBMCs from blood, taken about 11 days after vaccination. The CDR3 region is CATSRGGRVKQYF. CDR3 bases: TGTGCCACCAGCAGAGGAGGGCGGGTAAAGCAGTATTTT.